The clone carrying this TCR beta chain is a singleton in its sample. This record comes from a study of cytomegalovirus exposure and HLA in healthy donors. CDR1 MNHEY and CDR2 SVGAGI come from the germline V gene. The CDR3 spans 13 residues. V lost 5 bases to trimming and J lost 4 bases, with 11 bases between them. In the PCR, 60 Vbeta and 13 Jbeta primers were used. The protocol was immunoSEQ multiplex PCR, while the TCRdb copy is restricted to in-frame clones and leaves out a portion. The table includes some 91,000 clones, 70% to 80% detected once. The specimen sequenced was PBMCs. This clonotype was obtained from a man aged 40-49 years in good health and CMV-seronegative. The rearrangement joins TRBV6-5 to TRBJ2-5; no clear D. DNA of the CDR3: TGTGCCAGCAGTCCACTTGGAGCAGAGACCCAGTACTTC. Encoded protein: CASSPLGAETQYF.